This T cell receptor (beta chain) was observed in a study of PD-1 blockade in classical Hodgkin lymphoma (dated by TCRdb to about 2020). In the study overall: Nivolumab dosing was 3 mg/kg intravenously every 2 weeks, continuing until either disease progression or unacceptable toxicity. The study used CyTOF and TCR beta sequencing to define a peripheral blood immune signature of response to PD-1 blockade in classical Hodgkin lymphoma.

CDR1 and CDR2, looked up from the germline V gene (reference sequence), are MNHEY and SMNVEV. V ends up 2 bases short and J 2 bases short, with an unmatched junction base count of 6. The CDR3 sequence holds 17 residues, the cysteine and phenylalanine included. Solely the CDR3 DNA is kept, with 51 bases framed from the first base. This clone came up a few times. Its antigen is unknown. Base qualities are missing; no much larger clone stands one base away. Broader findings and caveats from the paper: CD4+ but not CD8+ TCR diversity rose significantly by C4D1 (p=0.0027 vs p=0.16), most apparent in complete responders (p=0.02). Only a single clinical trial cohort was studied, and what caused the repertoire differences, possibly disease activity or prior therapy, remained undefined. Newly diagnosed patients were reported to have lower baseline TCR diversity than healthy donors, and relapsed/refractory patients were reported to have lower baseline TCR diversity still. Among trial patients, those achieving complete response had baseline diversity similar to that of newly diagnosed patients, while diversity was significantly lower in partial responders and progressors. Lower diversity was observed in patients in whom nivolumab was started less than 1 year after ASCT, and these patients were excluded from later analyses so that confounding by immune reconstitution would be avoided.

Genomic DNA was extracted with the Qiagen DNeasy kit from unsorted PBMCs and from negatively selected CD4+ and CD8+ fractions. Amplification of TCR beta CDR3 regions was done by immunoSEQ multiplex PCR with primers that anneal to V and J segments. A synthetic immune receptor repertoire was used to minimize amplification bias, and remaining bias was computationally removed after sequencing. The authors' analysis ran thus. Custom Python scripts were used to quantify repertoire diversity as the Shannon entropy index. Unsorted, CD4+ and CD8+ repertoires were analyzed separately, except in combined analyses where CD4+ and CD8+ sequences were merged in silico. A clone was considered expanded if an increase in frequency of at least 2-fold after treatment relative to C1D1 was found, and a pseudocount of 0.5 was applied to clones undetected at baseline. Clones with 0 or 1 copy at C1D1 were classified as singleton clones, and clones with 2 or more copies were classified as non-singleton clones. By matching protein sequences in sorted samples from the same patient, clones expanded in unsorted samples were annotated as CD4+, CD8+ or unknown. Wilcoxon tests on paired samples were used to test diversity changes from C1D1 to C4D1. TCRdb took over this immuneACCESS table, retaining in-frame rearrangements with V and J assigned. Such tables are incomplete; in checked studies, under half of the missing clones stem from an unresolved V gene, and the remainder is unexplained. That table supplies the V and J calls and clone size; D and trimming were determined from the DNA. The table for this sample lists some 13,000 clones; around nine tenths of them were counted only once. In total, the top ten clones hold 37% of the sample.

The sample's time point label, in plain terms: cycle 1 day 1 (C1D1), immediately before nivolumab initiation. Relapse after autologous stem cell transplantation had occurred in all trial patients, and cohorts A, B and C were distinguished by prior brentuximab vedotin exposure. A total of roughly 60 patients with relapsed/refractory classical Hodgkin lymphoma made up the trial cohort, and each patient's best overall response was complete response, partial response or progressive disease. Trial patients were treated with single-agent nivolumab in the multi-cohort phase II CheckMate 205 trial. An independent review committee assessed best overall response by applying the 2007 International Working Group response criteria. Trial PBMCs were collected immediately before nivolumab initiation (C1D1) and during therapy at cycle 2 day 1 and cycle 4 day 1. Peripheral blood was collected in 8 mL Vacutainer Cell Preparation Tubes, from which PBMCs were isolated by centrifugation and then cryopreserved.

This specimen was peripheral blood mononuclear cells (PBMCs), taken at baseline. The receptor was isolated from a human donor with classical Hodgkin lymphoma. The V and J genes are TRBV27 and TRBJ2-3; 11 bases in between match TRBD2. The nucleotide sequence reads TGTGCCAGCAGTTTAGGAGGGACTAGCGGCCCCACAGATACGCAGTATTTT. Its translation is CASSLGGTSGPTDTQYF.